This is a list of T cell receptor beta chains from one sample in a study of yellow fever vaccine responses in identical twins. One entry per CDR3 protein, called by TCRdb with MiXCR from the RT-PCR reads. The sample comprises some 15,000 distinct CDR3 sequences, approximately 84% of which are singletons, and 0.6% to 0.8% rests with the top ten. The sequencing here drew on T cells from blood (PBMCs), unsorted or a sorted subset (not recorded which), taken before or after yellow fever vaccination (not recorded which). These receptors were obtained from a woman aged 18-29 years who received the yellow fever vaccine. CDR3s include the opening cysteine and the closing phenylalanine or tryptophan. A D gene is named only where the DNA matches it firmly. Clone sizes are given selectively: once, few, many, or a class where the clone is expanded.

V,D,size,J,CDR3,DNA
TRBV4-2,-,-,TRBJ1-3,CASSQPSGNTIYF,TGTGCCAGCAGCCAGCCCTCTGGAAACACCATATATTTT
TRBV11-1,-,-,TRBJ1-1,CASSLRQREAFF,TGTGCCAGCAGCCTCAGACAGCGCGAAGCTTTCTTT
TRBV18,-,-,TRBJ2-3,CASSPTDSDTQYF,TGTGCCAGCTCACCGACCGACTCAGATACGCAGTATTTT
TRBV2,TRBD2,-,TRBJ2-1,CASSESAGSSYNEQFF,TGTGCCAGCAGTGAATCAGCGGGGAGCTCCTACAATGAGCAGTTCTTC
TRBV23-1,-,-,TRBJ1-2,CASTPSSEEPYGYTF,TGCGCCAGCACACCCAGTAGCGAGGAACCCTATGGCTACACCTTC
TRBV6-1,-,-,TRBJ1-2,CASTYSTGTYGYTF,TGTGCCAGCACCTACAGTACAGGGACCTATGGCTACACCTTC
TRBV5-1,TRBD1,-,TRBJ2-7,CASSYQGALVGEQYF,TGCGCCAGCAGCTACCAGGGGGCTTTGGTGGGGGAGCAGTACTTC
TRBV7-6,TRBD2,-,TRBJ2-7,CASSLGSGTTGGEQYF,TGTGCCAGCAGCTTGGGTAGCGGGACGACTGGGGGGGAGCAGTACTTC
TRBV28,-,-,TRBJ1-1,CASRASGRSTEAFF,TGTGCCAGCAGGGCCAGCGGGCGTAGCACTGAAGCTTTCTTT
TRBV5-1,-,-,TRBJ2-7,CASSLVVSSYEQYF,TGCGCCAGCAGCTTGGTGGTCAGCTCCTACGAGCAGTACTTC
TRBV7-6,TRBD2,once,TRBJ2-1,CASSLSTSGGANLNEQFF,TGTGCCAGCAGCCTATCAACTAGCGGGGGTGCGAACCTCAATGAGCAGTTCTTC
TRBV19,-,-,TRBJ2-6,CASRKKRAGANVLTF,TGTGCCAGTAGAAAGAAGCGGGCTGGGGCCAACGTCCTGACTTTC
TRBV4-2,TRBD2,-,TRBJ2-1,CASSQGAGTYNEQFF,TGTGCCAGCAGCCAAGGAGCGGGAACCTACAATGAGCAGTTCTTC
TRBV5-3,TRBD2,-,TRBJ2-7,CASSGDQREAKQYF,TGTGCCAGCAGTGGAGACCAGCGGGAGGCGAAGCAGTACTTC
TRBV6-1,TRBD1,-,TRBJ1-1,CASRPQGAGMNTEAFF,TGTGCCAGCAGACCACAGGGGGCGGGGATGAACACTGAAGCTTTCTTT
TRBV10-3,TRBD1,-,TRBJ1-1,CAISRQGGTEAFF,TGTGCCATCAGTAGACAGGGGGGAACTGAAGCTTTCTTT
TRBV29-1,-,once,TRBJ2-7,CSVRDLDEQYF,TGCAGCGTTAGGGACCTCGACGAGCAGTACTTC